The 21 T cell receptor beta chains listed next were all sequenced from one sample in a study of CD8+ T cells in alopecia areata. Extracted RNA was reverse transcribed, and the resulting cDNA served as sequencing template. The method was immunoSEQ multiplex PCR; TCRdb's version includes in-frame clones alone and lacks a portion of them. The sample lists about 150,000 clones, around two thirds occurring once. The sequenced sample was CD8+ T cells sorted from blood. The receptors shown here come from a human donor in good health.

This sequence joins TRBV15 and TRBJ2-1; D may be TRBD1 (5 bases). V lost 2 bases and J 2 bases, leaving 13 bases between the germline ends. CDR1 and CDR2 from the germline V gene are LNHNV and YYDKDF (reference sequence). The CDR3 is made up of 16 amino acids. The CDR3: CATSRQTTVAYNEQFF. In DNA, the CDR3 is TGTGCCACCAGCAGACAAACGACAGTTGCCTACAATGAGCAGTTCTTC.

V is TRBV9 and J is TRBJ2-3; maybe TRBD2 (5 bases). Germline V gene lookup returns CDR1 SGDLS and CDR2 YYNGEE. The CDR3 is 15 amino acids. V dropped 0 bases and J dropped 3 bases, with 11 bases sitting between them. CDR3 nucleotides: TGTGCCAGCAGCGTAGGAGGGAGCGAGACAGATACGCAGTATTTT. Translating it yields CASSVGGSETDTQYF.

This chain connects TRBV30 to TRBJ2-2; no clear D gene. Germline loops: CDR1 GTSNPN, CDR2 SVGIG (reference sequence). This CDR3 has 14 amino acids. V was cut by 1 base and J by 2 bases, with 8 bases left in between. The CDR3 is CAWSEGINTGELFF. In nucleotides, the CDR3 is TGTGCCTGGAGTGAAGGGATTAACACCGGGGAGCTGTTTTTT. Drawing the rest from reference TRBV30 and TRBJ2-2, the complete variable domain is SQTIHQWPATLVQPVGSPLSLECTVEGTSNPNLYWYRQAAGRGLQLLFYSVGIGQISSEVPQNLSASRPQDRQFILSSKKLLLSDSGFYLCAWSEGINTGELFFGEGSRLTVL.

This clone was seen a handful of times. The rearrangement uses TRBV4-2 and TRBJ2-1, with 9 bases identical to TRBD2. V dropped 0 bases and J dropped 2; count of bases not matched to a gene: 8. Germline CDR1 reads LGHNA; CDR2 reads YNFKEQ. CDR3 length equals 18 residues. CDR3 in amino acids: CASSQDLRGRVAYNEQFF. CDR3 coding DNA: TGTGCCAGCAGCCAAGATCTGCGCGGGAGGGTTGCCTACAATGAGCAGTTCTTC.

The rearrangement joins TRBV11-2 to TRBJ1-1; the D gene is possibly TRBD1 (5 bases). The V and J ends lost 8 bases and 4 bases respectively, with 11 bases between them. Germline-derived CDR1 and CDR2 are SGHAT and FQNNGV. There are 12 residues in the CDR3. CDR3 residues: CASAGSSTEAFF. DNA of the CDR3: TGTGCCAGCGCAGGGTCGAGCACTGAAGCTTTCTTT. The full variable domain, its missing parts supplied by reference TRBV11-2 and TRBJ1-1, is EAGVAQSPRYKIIEKRQSVAFWCNPISGHATLYWYQQILGQGPKLLIQFQNNGVVDDSQLPKDRFSAERLKGVDSTLKIQPAKLEDSAVYLCASAGSSTEAFFGQGTRLTVV.

J is TRBJ2-3 and V is TRBV29-1, with D hard to call. V gave up 4 bases and J gave up 1 base, with 6 bases separating them. This CDR3 spans 12 amino acids. Germline CDR1 SQVTM, CDR2 ANQGSEA. The CDR3 region has the DNA TGCAGCGTTGCTCCACGCACAGATACGCAGTATTTT. Its protein is CSVAPRTDTQYF.

In this sample, this clone turned up a few times. V is TRBV29-1 and J is TRBJ1-1; TRBD1 is a possible D gene (5 bases). CDR3 length: 13 amino acids. V gave up 6 bases and J gave up 4 bases, with 15 bases separating them. Germline lookup yields CDR1 SQVTM and CDR2 ANQGSEA. As DNA, the CDR3 is TGCAGCGTAACCGGGACGGGACCCACTGAAGCTTTCTTT. This translates into CSVTGTGPTEAFF.

The V and J genes are TRBV25-1 and TRBJ2-1; weak D call: TRBD2 (6 bases). The V end lost 6 bases, the J end lost 0 bases, and 9 bases lay between the germline ends. The germline gives CDR1 MGHDK, CDR2 SYGVNS. The CDR3 extends over 14 amino acids. CDR3 sequence reads: CASRDYRSYNEQFF. The CDR3 coding sequence is TGTGCCAGCAGGGACTACCGCTCCTACAATGAGCAGTTCTTC.

The rearrangement joins TRBV4-1 to TRBJ2-1, with 7 bases aligning to TRBD2. Germline-derived CDR1 and CDR2 are MGHRA and YSYEKL. The trim removed 1 base at V and 5 bases at J, leaving 5 bases unmatched. CDR3 size: 15 residues. CDR3 sequence reads: CASSQVLRENNEQFF. Written as DNA, the CDR3 is TGCGCCAGCAGCCAAGTTCTGCGGGAGAACAATGAGCAGTTCTTC.

This clone appeared a single time. The chain employs TRBV29-1 and TRBJ1-4; 8 bases fit TRBD1. The CDR3 is made up of 16 amino acids. From germline, CDR1 is SQVTM and CDR2 ANQGSEA. V lost 4 bases to trimming and J lost 0 bases; unmatched junction nucleotides: 7. The chain's CDR3 is CSVGGTGDATNEKLFF. The DNA for the CDR3 is TGCAGCGTTGGCGGGACAGGTGATGCAACTAATGAAAAACTGTTTTTT.

The V and J genes are TRBV9 and TRBJ2-3; no clear D. V gave up 1 base and J gave up 3 bases, with 6 bases separating them. CDR1 and CDR2 (germline): SGDLS, YYNGEE. The CDR3 is made up of 13 amino acids. The CDR3 loop is CASSVKGTDTQYF. The CDR3 region has the DNA TGTGCCAGCAGCGTAAAGGGTACAGATACGCAGTATTTT.

This chain connects TRBV27 to TRBJ2-7, with 7 positions matching TRBD1. After removal of 3 bases from V and 2 bases from J, the junction contained 1 base not matched to a gene. Germline values: CDR1 MNHEY, CDR2 SMNVEV (reference sequence). The CDR3 runs to 13 residues. CDR3 nucleotides: TGTGCCAGCAGTTTCGGGACAGCCTACGAGCAGTACTTC. Translating it yields CASSFGTAYEQYF.

This clone was observed a handful of times. This sequence joins TRBV29-1 and TRBJ2-6; the match to TRBD2 covers 7 bases. The ends lost 4 bases at V and 0 bases at J; junction bases unmatched: 3. This CDR3 has 15 amino acids. The germline V gene has CDR1 SQVTM and CDR2 ANQGSEA. CDR3 sequence reads: CSVASGGSGANVLTF. DNA of the CDR3: TGCAGCGTTGCTTCGGGAGGCTCTGGGGCCAACGTCCTGACTTTC.

In its sample, this clone was seen once. The chain links TRBV27 to TRBJ2-5; D is perhaps TRBD1 (6 bases). V lost 3 bases and J 5 bases, leaving 19 bases between the germline ends. Germline V gene data show CDR1 as MNHEY and CDR2 as SMNVEV (reference sequence). The CDR3 is made up of 16 amino acids. CDR3 loop: CASSFKSIGQLETQYF. CDR3 coding DNA: TGTGCCAGCAGTTTCAAAAGCATCGGACAGCTGGAGACCCAGTACTTC.

V usage is TRBV30 and J usage is TRBJ1-2, with TRBD1 identical over 9 bases. This CDR3 has 13 residues. With 5 bases clipped from V and 4 bases from J, the junction kept 5 bases outside the gene matches. Germline CDR1 GTSNPN, CDR2 SVGIG (reference sequence). CDR3 amino acids: CAWSTGGAYGYTF. CDR3 in DNA: TGTGCCTGGTCTACAGGGGGCGCCTATGGCTACACCTTC.

This chain connects TRBV7-9 to TRBJ2-1; no firm D call. The CDR3 spans 14 residues. CDR1 SEHNR and CDR2 FQNEAQ come from the germline V gene (reference sequence). V gave up 5 bases and J gave up 0 bases, with 8 bases separating them. CDR3 protein: CASSPKSSYNEQFF. The CDR3 DNA is TGTGCCAGCAGCCCGAAGTCCTCCTACAATGAGCAGTTCTTC. Supplemented by reference TRBV7-9 and TRBJ2-1, the full variable domain reads DTGVSQNPRHKITKRGQNVTFRCDPISEHNRLYWYRQTLGQGPEFLTYFQNEAQLEKSRLLSDRFSAERPKGSFSTLEIQRTEQGDSAMYLCASSPKSSYNEQFFGPGTRLTVL.

The chain joins TRBV6-6 to TRBJ2-5; D ambiguous. The CDR3 contains 13 residues. Trimming removed 7 bases from V and 4 bases from J, with 13 bases in between. Germline loops: CDR1 MNHNY, CDR2 SVGAGI (reference sequence). CDR3 in amino acids: CASNLYSAETQYF. In nucleotides, the CDR3 is TGTGCCAGCAATCTTTACAGCGCAGAGACCCAGTACTTC.

The chain recombines TRBV11-2 with TRBJ2-2; D tentatively reads TRBD1 or TRBD2 (5 bases each). V lost 7 bases to trimming and J lost 5 bases, with 20 bases between them. From germline, CDR1 is SGHAT and CDR2 FQNNGV. The CDR3 covers 16 residues. CDR3 sequence (DNA): TGTGCCAGCACCCTGAGTGGTGTGAGGGGTACCGGGGAGCTGTTTTTT. It encodes CASTLSGVRGTGELFF.

This chain uses TRBV29-1 with TRBJ1-2, with D hard to call. Germline V lookup: CDR1 SQVTM, CDR2 ANQGSEA. V lost 0 bases to trimming and J lost 4 bases, with 3 bases between them. The CDR3 extends over 11 amino acids. CDR3 in amino acids: CSVEDIYGYTF. The CDR3 coding sequence is TGCAGCGTTGAAGACATCTATGGCTACACCTTC.

V is TRBV9 and J is TRBJ2-2; 8 bases are shared with TRBD1. CDR3 length: 15 residues. V was clipped by 3 bases and J by 8 bases; unmatched bases: 9. Germline V gives CDR1 SGDLS, CDR2 YYNGEE. The DNA of the CDR3 is TGTGCCAGCAGCGCCCCGACAGGGGTCGGAGGGGAGCTGTTTTTT. Translated: CASSAPTGVGGELFF.

The chain couples TRBV25-1 to TRBJ2-4, with D maybe TRBD1 (5 bases). Trimming took off 6 bases at V and 10 bases at J, with 19 bases between the two ends. Germline CDR1 is MGHDK and CDR2 is SYGVNS. The CDR3 extends over 14 amino acids. As DNA, the CDR3 is TGTGCCAGCAGCCGGAAGGGGATTCAGGGAATTCAGTACTTC. Its protein product is CASSRKGIQGIQYF.